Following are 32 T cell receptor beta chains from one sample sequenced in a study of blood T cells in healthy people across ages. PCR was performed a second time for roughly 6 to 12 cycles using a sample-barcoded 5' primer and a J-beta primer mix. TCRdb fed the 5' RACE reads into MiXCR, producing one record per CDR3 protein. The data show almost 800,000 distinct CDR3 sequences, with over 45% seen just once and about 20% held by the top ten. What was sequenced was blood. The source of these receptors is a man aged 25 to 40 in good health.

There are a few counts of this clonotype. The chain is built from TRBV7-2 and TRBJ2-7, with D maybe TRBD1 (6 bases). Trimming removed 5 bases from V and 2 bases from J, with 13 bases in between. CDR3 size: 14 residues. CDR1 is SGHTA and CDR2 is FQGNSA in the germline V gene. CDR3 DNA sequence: TGTGCCAGCAGCCCACAAGAGGGGGCCTACGAGCAGTACTTC. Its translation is CASSPQEGAYEQYF.

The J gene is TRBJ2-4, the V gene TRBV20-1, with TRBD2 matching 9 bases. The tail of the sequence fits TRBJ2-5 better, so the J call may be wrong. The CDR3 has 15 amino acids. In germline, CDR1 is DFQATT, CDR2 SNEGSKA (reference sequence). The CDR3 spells CSARNQAGGQETQYF. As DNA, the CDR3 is TGCAGTGCTAGGAACCAAGCGGGGGGACAAGAGACCCAGTACTTC.

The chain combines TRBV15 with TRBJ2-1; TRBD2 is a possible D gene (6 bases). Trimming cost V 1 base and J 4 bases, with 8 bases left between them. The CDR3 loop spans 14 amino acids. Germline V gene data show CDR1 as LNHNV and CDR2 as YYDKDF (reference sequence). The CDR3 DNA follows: TGTGCCACCAGCAGAGGCGGGGATTACAATGAGCAGTTCTTC. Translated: CATSRGGDYNEQFF.

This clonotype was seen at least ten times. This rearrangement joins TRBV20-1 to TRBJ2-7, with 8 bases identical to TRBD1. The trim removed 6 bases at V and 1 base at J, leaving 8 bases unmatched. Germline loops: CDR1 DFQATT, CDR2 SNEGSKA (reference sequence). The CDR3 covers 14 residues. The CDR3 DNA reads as TGCAGTGCCAAAACAGGGGGGAGATCCTACGAGCAGTACTTC. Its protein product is CSAKTGGRSYEQYF.

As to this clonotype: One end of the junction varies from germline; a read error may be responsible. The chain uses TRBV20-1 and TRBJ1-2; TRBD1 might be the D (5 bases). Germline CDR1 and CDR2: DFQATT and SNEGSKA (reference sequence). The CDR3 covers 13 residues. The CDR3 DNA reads TGCAGTGTCACCCGGGGGATCAACTATGGCCACACCTTC. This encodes CSVTRGINYGHTF.

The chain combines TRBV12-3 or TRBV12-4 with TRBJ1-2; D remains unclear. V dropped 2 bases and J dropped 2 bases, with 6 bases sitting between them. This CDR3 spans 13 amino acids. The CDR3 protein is CASSLIGNYGYTF. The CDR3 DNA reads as TGTGCCAGCAGTTTAATCGGGAACTATGGCTACACCTTC.

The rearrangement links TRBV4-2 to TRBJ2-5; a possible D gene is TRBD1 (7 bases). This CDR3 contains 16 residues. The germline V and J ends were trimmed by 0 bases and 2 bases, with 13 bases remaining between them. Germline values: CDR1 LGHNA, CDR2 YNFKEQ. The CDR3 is CASSQDTGDRQETQYF. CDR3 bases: TGTGCCAGCAGCCAAGATACGGGGGACAGACAAGAGACCCAGTACTTC.

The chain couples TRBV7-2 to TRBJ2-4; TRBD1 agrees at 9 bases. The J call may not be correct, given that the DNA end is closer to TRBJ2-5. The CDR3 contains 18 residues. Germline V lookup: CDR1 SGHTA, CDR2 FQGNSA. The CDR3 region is CASSSRPGQGSGQETQYF. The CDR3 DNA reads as TGTGCCAGCAGCTCCCGCCCGGGACAGGGATCCGGACAAGAGACCCAGTACTTC.

The CDR3: CASSPPAAGPYNEQFF. The DNA of the CDR3 is TGTGCCAGCAGTCCCCCAGCTGCGGGGCCATACAATGAGCAGTTCTTC. This chain connects TRBV12-3 or TRBV12-4 to TRBJ2-1; maybe TRBD2 (6 bases). The V end was cut by 5 bases, the J end by 4 bases, with 18 bases between. This CDR3 is 16 amino acids long.

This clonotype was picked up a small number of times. The CDR3 region has the DNA TGTGCCAGCAGCCGCGAACTAGCGGGGGAGTCATATGAGCAGTTCTTC. This encodes CASSRELAGESYEQFF. The rearrangement joins TRBV7-2 to TRBJ2-1; TRBD2 aligns across 11 bases. The CDR3 has 16 residues. Germline V lookup: CDR1 SGHTA, CDR2 FQGNSA. V trimming: 5 bases; J trimming: 8 bases; junction bases outside the gene matches: 11.

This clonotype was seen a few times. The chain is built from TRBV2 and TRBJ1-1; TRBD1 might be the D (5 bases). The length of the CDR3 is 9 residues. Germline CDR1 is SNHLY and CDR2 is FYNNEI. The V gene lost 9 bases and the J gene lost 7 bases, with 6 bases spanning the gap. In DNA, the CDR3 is TGTGCCAGTGGGGGTGAAGCTTTCTTT. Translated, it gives CASGGEAFF.

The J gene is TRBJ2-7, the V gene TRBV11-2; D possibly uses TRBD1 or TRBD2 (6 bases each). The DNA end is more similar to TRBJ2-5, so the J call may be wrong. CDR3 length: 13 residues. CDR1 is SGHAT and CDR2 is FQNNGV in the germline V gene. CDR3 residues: CASSFPGAKTQYF. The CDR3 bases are TGTGCCAGCAGCTTCCCGGGGGCGAAGACCCAGTACTTC.

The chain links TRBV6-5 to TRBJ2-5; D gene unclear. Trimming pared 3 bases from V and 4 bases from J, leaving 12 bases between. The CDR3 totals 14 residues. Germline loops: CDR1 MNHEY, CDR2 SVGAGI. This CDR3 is CASSYISRPETQYF. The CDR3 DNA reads TGTGCCAGCAGTTATATCAGTCGGCCAGAGACCCAGTACTTC.

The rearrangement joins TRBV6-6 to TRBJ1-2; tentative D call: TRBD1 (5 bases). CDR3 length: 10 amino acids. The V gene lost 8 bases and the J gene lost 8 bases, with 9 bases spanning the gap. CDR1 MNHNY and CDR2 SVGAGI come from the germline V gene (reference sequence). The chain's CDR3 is CASRGDGYTF. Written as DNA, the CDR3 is TGTGCCAGCCGAGGGGACGGCTACACCTTC.

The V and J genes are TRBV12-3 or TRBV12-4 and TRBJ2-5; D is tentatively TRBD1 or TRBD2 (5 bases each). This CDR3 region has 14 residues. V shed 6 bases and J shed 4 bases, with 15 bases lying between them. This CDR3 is CASSLYYGGETQYF. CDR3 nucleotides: TGTGCCAGCAGCCTTTACTATGGGGGAGAGACCCAGTACTTC.

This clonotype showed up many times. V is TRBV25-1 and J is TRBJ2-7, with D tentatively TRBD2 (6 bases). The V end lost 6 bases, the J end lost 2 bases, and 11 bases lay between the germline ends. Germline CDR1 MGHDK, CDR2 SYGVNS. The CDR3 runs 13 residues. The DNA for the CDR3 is TGTGCCAGCAGGGGGACTGCTCCCTACGAGCAGTACTTC. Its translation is CASRGTAPYEQYF.

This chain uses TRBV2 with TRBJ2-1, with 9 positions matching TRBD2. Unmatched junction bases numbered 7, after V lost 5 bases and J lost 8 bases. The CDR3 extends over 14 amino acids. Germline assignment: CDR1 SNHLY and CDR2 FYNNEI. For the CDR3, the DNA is TGTGCCAGCAGTTGGGGCGGGAGGGAGGATGAGCAGTTCTTC. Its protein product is CASSWGGREDEQFF.

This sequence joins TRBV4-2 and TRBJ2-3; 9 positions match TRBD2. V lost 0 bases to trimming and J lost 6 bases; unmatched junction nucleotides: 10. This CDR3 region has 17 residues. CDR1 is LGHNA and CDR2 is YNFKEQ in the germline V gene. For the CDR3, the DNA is TGTGCCAGCAGCCAAGAAATGACTAGCGGAGGGGGGGATACGCAGTATTTT. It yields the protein CASSQEMTSGGGDTQYF.

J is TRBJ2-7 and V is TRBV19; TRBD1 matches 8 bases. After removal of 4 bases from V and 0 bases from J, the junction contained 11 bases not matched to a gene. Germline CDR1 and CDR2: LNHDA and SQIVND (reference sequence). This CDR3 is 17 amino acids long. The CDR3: CASSRGQALQGSYEQYF. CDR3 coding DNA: TGTGCCAGTAGTAGGGGACAGGCCCTCCAGGGCTCCTACGAGCAGTACTTC.

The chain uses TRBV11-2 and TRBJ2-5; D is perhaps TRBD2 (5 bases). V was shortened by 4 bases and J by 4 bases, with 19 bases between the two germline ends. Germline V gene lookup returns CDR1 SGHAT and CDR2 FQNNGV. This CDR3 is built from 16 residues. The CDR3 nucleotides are TGTGCCAGCAGCTCAAAGGGAGCTCGCACCACAGAGACCCAGTACTTC. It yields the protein CASSSKGARTTETQYF.

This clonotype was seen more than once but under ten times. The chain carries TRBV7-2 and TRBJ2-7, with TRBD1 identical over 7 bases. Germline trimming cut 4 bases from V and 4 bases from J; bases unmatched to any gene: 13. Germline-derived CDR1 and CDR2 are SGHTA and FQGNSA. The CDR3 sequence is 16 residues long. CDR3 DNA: TGTGCCAGCAGCTCAGGGACAGACGATATAACATACGAGCAGTACTTC. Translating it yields CASSSGTDDITYEQYF.

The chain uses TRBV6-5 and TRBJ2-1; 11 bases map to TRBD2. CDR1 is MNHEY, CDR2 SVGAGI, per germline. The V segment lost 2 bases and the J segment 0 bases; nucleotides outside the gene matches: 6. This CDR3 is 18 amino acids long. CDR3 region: CASSYIAGGPDSYNEQFF. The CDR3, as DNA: TGTGCCAGCAGTTACATAGCGGGAGGGCCTGACTCCTACAATGAGCAGTTCTTC.

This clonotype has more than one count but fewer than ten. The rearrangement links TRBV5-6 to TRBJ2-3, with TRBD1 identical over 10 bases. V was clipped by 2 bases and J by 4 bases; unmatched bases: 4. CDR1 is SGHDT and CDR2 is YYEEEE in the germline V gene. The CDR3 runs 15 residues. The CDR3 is CASSLAGTGADTQYF. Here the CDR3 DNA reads TGTGCCAGCAGCTTAGCCGGGACAGGGGCAGATACGCAGTATTTT.

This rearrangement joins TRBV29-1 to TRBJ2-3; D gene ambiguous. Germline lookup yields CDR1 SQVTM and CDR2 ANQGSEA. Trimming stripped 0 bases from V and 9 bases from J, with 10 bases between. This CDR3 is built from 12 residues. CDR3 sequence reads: CSVEDGGTTQYF. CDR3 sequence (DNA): TGCAGCGTTGAAGACGGTGGTACCACGCAGTATTTT.

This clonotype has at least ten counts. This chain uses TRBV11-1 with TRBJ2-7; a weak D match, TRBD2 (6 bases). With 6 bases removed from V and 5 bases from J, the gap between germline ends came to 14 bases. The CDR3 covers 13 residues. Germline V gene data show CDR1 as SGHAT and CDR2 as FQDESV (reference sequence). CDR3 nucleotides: TGTGCCAGCAGTAAGGGACTGGAGCACGAGCAGTACTTC. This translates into CASSKGLEHEQYF.

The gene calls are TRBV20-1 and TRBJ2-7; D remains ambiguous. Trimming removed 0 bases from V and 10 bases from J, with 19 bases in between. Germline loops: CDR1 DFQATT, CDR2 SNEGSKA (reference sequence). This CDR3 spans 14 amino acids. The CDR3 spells CSARDLGGSTIQYF. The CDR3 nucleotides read TGCAGTGCTAGAGATTTGGGCGGTTCTACGATTCAGTACTTC.

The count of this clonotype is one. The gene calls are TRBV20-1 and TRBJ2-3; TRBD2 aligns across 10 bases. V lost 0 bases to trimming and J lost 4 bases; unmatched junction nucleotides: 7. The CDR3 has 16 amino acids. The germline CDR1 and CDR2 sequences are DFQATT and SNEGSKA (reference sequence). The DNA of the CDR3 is TGCAGTGCTAGAGATCCGAGCGGGAGGGGAGCAGATACGCAGTATTTT. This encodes CSARDPSGRGADTQYF.

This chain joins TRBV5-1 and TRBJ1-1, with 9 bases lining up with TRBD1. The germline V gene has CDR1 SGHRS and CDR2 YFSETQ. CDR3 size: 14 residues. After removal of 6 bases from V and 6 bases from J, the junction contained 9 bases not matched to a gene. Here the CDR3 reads CASIKGQGNAEAFF. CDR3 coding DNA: TGCGCCAGCATTAAGGGACAGGGCAACGCTGAAGCTTTCTTT.

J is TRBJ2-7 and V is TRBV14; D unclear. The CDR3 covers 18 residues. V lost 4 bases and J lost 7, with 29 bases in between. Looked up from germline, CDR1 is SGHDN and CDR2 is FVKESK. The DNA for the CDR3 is TGTGCCAGCAGCCTAAGACCGCGGCCAGCCCGAATTATCGATGAGCAGTACTTC. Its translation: CASSLRPRPARIIDEQYF.

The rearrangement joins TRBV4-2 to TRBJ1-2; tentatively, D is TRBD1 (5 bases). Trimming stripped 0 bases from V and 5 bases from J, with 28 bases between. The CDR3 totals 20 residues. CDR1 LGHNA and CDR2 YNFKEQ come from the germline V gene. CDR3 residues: CASSQEGTGAVGGSGYGYTF. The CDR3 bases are TGTGCCAGCAGCCAAGAGGGAACTGGGGCAGTAGGAGGGTCCGGGTATGGCTACACCTTC.

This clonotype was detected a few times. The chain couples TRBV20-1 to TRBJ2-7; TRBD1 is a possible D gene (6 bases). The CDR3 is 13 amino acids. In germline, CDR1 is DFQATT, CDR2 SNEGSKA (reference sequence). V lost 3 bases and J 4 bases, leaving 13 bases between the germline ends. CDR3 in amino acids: CSARQDSAYEQYF. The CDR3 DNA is TGCAGTGCTAGGCAGGACAGTGCTTACGAGCAGTACTTC.

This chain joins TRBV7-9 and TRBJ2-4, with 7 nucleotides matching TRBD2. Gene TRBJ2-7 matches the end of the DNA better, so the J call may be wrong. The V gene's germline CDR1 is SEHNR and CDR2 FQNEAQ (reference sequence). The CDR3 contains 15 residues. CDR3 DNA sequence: TGTGCCAGCAGCTTAACGGGAGGAAAAGTGGACGAGCAGTACTTC. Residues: CASSLTGGKVDEQYF.